This section outlines one TCR beta chain sequence together with its context. Unsorted samples drew genomic DNA from 70 million to 95 million PBMCs. Germline V gene sequence: CDR1 SGHRS, CDR2 YFSETQ. After removal of 4 bases from V and 8 bases from J, the junction contained 15 bases not matched to a gene. This CDR3 contains 17 residues. The authors split each subset's genomic DNA evenly across several immunoSEQ plates. The data were produced by immunoSEQ multiplex PCR, yet TCRdb's version contains in-frame clones alone and is incomplete. In the table there are some 470,000 clones, roughly four fifths of which are singletons. The data were taken from a study of shared clonotypes between healthy human individuals.

Sequenced sample: PBMCs. This sequence joins TRBV5-1 and TRBJ2-1, with TRBD2 matching 10 bases. The receptor was isolated from a woman aged 40 to 55 in good health. Some clones in this sample may be carry-over from other donors' samples. DNA for the CDR3: TGCGCCAGCAGCCCCCGGGTAGCGGGAGGCCAAAATGATGAGCAGTTCTTC. Its protein is CASSPRVAGGQNDEQFF.